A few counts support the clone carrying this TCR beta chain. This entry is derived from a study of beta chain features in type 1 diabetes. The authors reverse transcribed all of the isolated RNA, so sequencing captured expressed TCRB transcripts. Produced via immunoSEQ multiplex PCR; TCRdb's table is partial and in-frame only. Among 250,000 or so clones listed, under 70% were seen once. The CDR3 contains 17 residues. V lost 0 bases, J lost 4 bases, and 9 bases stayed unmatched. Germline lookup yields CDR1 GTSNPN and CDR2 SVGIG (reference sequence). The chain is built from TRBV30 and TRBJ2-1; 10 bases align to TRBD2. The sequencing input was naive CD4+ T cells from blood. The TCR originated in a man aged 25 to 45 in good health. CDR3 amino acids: CAWSVYAGLAEYNEQFF. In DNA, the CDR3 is TGTGCCTGGAGTGTATATGCCGGACTAGCGGAGTACAATGAGCAGTTCTTC.